This T cell receptor beta chain was recorded in a study of cytomegalovirus exposure and HLA in healthy donors. General study results and limits: In a later analysis, specific HLA alleles were associated with 15,000 or so TCR beta sequences at a 0.05 false discovery rate. Follow-up analysis found HLA locus-dependent TCR association rates, highest for DRB1 and lowest for HLA-C.

Primers included in the PCR were 60 Vbeta and 13 Jbeta primers. Profiling relied on immunoSEQ multiplex PCR, and the TCRdb table lists in-frame clones only, not all of them. The top ten clones hold roughly 1.5% of a sample with roughly 190,000 clones, about four fifths of them seen once. A word on this clone: No antigen is known for it.

The receptor comes from a woman aged 18-30 years in good health and CMV-seronegative. The sample taken for sequencing was PBMCs.

CDR3 nucleotide sequence: TGTGCCAGCTCATTTTTGGACAGGGCGAATGAAGCTTTCTTT. This codes for CASSFLDRANEAFF. The chain recombines TRBV18 with TRBJ1-1; 8 positions agree with TRBD1. The CDR3 extends over 14 amino acids. The junction had 9 bases not matched to a gene; V was cut back by 5 bases and J by 7 bases. The germline CDR1 and CDR2 sequences are KGHSH and LQKENI.